The clone carrying this T cell receptor beta chain has ten or more counts. The sample originates from a study of T cells in Graves' hyperthyroidism and ophthalmopathy. Diagnosis of hyperthyroidism was new in patients aged 18 to 65, and its duration was under 2 months. CDR1 MNHEY and CDR2 SMNVEV come from the germline V gene (reference sequence). The V segment lost 0 bases and the J segment 7 bases; nucleotides outside the gene matches: 4. CDR3 length equals 15 residues. Template material for amplifying TCR beta CDR3 regions consisted of RNA transcripts. HTBI primers drove first-round RT-PCR of the TCR CDR3. TCRdb re-analysed the multiplex PCR reads in MiXCR, keeping a single row per CDR3 protein. The sample contains roughly 300,000 distinct CDR3 sequences, roughly 18% of which appear only once.

The rearrangement links TRBV27 to TRBJ1-4, with 8 bases lining up with TRBD1. The TCR sequence derives from a woman aged 50 to 60 with Graves' hyperthyroidism. Sequenced material: blood. CDR3 nucleotides: TGTGCCAGCAGTTTATCCAGGGGGCTTAGTGAAAAACTGTTTTTT. Amino acid sequence: CASSLSRGLSEKLFF.